This TCR beta chain was captured by sequencing in a study of T cells in Graves' hyperthyroidism and ophthalmopathy (dated by TCRdb to about 2019). About the investigation overall: Peripheral blood samples were taken at initial diagnosis, before any treatment was given. TCR V-J signatures able to tell the groups apart were searched for in a discovery cohort of some 100 patients, of whom over 40 had Graves' ophthalmopathy and around 57 had stable Graves' hyperthyroidism. Whether ophthalmopathy could be predicted prospectively was tested in an independent validation cohort made up of roughly 19 hyperthyroidism patients plus 17 patients who later progressed to ophthalmopathy. The roughly 91 discovery patients were randomly divided into training and test sets at a 7:3 ratio. In six Graves' hyperthyroidism patients, the study also compared T-cell repertoires from thyroid tissue with T-cell repertoires from blood. Once sampling was done, hyperthyroidism patients were given methimazole at a starting dose of 30 mg daily, whereas ophthalmopathy patients were given high-dose intravenous methylprednisolone. The paper reports TCR Vbeta CDR3 sequencing of about 140 peripheral blood samples: under 45 ophthalmopathy, fewer than 85 hyperthyroidism and around 17 progressor patients.

Moderately to severely active disease, a Clinical Activity Score of at least 3, a NOSPECS grade of at least 4, and a duration under 3 months were present in ophthalmopathy patients. Any patient with an uncontrolled infection, another autoimmune disease, pregnancy or lactation was excluded. Diagnoses were established on the basis of clinical symptoms, serum thyroxine and TRAb, thyroid ultrasound, and orbital computed tomography. PBMCs were isolated from about 10 ml of fresh peripheral blood by Ficoll-Paque density gradient centrifugation. Total RNA was extracted using Trizol reagent, and RNA quality was assessed on an Agilent 2100 Bioanalyzer. This clonotype was seen repeatedly, ten times or more. Its antigen is currently not known. The input lacks base qualities; no much larger clone sits a single base away. The germline V gene (reference sequence) gives CDR1 as LNHDA and CDR2 as SQIVND. From the cysteine through the phenylalanine, the CDR3 covers 15 amino acids. The only DNA kept is the CDR3, 45 bases in frame from the first base. Trimming accounts for 1 base at V and 4 bases at J, while the number of junction bases matched to no gene is 4.

The investigation overall reported the following: Most expanded thyroid clonotypes (frequency above 0.001) were also detected in blood, suggesting blood repertoires may reflect thyroid immune responses. A 13 V-J signature model separated ophthalmopathy from stable hyperthyroidism, with approximately 87% sensitivity and 81.08% specificity in cross-validation and 80%/75% in testing. No statistical method was used to set the sample size in advance, and investigators knew the group allocation. During validation, the model predicted progression to ophthalmopathy a median of around 6 months ahead of onset, with almost 71% sensitivity and around 73% specificity.

The TCR beta CDR3 regions were amplified from RNA transcripts. A first-round RT-PCR of the TCR CDR3 used the HTBI primer set with the Qiagen OneStep RT-PCR kit. Libraries were constructed in a second round of multiplex PCR, after which size selection and purification were performed. Libraries were sequenced paired-end with 100 bp reads on an Illumina HiSeq2000. The source study handled its data this way. SOAPnuke was used to process the raw data, with reads discarded if the reads contained adapters or uncalled bases, had a mean Phred below 15, or lacked an exact constant-primer or identifier match. COPE v1.2.5 was used to merge the high-quality paired reads, and each unique nucleotide sequence was defined as a clonotype. MiTCR v1.1 was used to align the clonotypes against IMGT TRBV, TRBD and TRBJ reference segments. Analysis was restricted to V-J combinations with a frequency above 0.0001, which covered 99.2% of repertoires. A TCS score was defined as the ratio of F50 (clonal expansion) to E x V (chaos), with BLOSUM62-based TCRdist applied between CDR3 peptides within each V-J. Welch's t-statistics and random forest reduced roughly 500 V-J features to 10 to 15, which were used in a naive Bayes classifier (R e1071). The Morisita-Horn index was used to measure how similar the thyroid and blood repertoires were. TCRdb itself trimmed the public reads at Q25 with fastp, ran MiXCR and retained productive beta chains. Rows with a matching CDR3 protein are joined into one entry that keeps the most common DNA and genes. TCRdb's processing, not the authors', yielded these V and J calls. This sample is represented by 600,000 to 700,000 distinct CDR3 sequences; under 15% of them were singletons. Jointly, the top ten make up roughly 4.3% of the sample.

This receptor was identified in a woman aged 40-49 years with Graves' ophthalmopathy. The chain is assembled from TRBV19 and TRBJ1-5, with TRBD1 identical over 7 junction bases. Specimen: blood. The CDR3 reads CASSIVTGPNQPQHF. The sequence in DNA is TGTGCCAGTAGTATAGTGACAGGGCCTAATCAGCCCCAGCATTTT.